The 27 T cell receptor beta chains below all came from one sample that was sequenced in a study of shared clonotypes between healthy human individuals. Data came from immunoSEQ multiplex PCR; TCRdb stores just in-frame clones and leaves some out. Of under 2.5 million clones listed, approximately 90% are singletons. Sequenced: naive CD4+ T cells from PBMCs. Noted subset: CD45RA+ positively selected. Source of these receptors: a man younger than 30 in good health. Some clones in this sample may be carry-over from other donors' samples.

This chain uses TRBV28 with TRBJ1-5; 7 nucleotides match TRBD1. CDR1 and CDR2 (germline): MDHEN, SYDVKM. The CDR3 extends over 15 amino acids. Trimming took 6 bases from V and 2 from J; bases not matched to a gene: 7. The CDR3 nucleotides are TGTGCCAGCAGCACTTTGACAGGGCGCAATCAGCCCCAGCATTTT. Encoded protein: CASSTLTGRNQPQHF.

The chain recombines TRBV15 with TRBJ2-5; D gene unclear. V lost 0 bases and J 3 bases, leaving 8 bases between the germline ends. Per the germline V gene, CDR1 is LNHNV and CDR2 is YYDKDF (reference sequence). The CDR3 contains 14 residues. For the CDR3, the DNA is TGTGCCACCAGCAGAGATTTGAGGAAAGAGACCCAGTACTTC. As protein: CATSRDLRKETQYF.

The CDR3 is CASSDSSLGQTYGYTF. The CDR3 region has the DNA TGTGCCAGCAGTGACTCATCCCTCGGACAGACCTATGGCTACACCTTC. The rearrangement uses TRBV6-4 and TRBJ1-2, with D possibly being TRBD1 (6 bases). Germline CDR1 and CDR2: MRHNA and SNTAGT. V shed 0 bases and J shed 4 bases, with 15 bases lying between them. CDR3 length: 16 residues.

CDR3 protein: CASSLVVLNRPEQYF. The CDR3 bases are TGTGCCAGCAGCTTGGTGGTTTTAAATCGTCCCGAGCAGTACTTC. The chain couples TRBV5-6 to TRBJ2-7; D gene uncertain. Trimming shortened V by 0 bases and J by 6 bases, and 16 bases separated the two germline ends. The CDR3 loop spans 15 amino acids. The germline gives CDR1 SGHDT, CDR2 YYEEEE.

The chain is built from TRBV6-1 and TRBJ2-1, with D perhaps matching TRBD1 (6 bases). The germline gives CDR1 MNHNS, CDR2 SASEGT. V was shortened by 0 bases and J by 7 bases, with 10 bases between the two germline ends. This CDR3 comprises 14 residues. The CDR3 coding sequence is TGTGCCAGCAGTGAAGCCTTAGGGGGAAATGAGCAGTTCTTC. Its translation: CASSEALGGNEQFF.

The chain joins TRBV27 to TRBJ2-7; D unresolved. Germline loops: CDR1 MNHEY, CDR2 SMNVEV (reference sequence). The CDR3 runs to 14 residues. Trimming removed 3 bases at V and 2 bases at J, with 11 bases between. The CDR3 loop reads CASSFARNPYEQYF. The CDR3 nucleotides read TGTGCCAGCAGTTTCGCCAGGAATCCCTACGAGCAGTACTTC.

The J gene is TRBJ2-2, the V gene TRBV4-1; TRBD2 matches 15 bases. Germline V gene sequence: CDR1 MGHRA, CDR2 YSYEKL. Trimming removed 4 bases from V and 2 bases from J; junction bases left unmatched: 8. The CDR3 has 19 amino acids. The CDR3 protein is CASSRGLAGGIRNTGELFF. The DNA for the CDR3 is TGCGCCAGCAGCCGAGGACTAGCGGGAGGGATAAGAAACACCGGGGAGCTGTTTTTT.

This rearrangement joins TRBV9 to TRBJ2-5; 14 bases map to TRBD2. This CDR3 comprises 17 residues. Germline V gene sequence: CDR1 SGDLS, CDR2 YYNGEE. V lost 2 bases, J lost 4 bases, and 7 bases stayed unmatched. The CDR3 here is CASSVGLAGGRGETQYF. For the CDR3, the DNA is TGTGCCAGCAGCGTCGGACTAGCGGGAGGCCGGGGAGAGACCCAGTACTTC.

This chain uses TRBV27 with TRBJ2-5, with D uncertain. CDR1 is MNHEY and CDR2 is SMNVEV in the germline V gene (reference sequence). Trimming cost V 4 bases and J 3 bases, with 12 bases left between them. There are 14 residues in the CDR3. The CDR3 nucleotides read TGTGCCAGCAGTTCCGCCCGGATGGAAGAGACCCAGTACTTC. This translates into CASSSARMEETQYF.

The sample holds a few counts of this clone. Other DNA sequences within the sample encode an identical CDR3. CDR3: CASSLGTGSNTEAFF. CDR3 nucleotides: TGCGCCAGCAGTCTGGGGACAGGGTCGAACACTGAAGCTTTCTTT. The V gene is TRBV5-1, the J gene TRBJ1-1, with TRBD1 matching 9 bases. The junction had 6 bases not matched to a gene; V was cut back by 5 bases and J by 1 base. This CDR3 contains 15 residues. The germline V gene has CDR1 SGHRS and CDR2 YFSETQ.

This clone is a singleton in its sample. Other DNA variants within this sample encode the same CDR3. The CDR3 bases are TGCGCCAGCAGCCCCACAGGGGCTAATGAAAAACTGTTTTTT. It translates to CASSPTGANEKLFF. The genes are TRBV5-1 and TRBJ1-4, with 7 bases aligning to TRBD1. Germline lookup yields CDR1 SGHRS and CDR2 YFSETQ. The CDR3 totals 14 residues. V was pared by 4 bases and J by 3 bases, with 3 bases of the junction left unmatched. Looking up the rest from reference TRBV5-1 and TRBJ1-4 gives the full variable domain: KAGVTQTPRYLIKTRGQQVTLSCSPISGHRSVSWYQQTPGQGLQFLFEYFSETQRNKGNFPGRFSGRQFSNSRSEMNVSTLELGDSALYLCASSPTGANEKLFFGSGTQLSVL.

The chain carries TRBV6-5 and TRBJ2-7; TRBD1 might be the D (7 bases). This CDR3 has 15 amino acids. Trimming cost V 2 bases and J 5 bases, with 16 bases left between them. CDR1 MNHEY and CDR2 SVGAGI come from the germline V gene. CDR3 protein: CASSYGTVGGDEQYF. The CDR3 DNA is TGTGCCAGCAGTTACGGGACAGTGGGGGGCGACGAGCAGTACTTC.

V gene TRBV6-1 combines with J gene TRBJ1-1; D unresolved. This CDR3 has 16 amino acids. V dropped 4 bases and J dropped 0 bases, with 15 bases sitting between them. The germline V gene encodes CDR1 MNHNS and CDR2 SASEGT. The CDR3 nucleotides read TGTGCCAGCAGTGCCTCCCCCGGGCCTTTGAACACTGAAGCTTTCTTT. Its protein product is CASSASPGPLNTEAFF.

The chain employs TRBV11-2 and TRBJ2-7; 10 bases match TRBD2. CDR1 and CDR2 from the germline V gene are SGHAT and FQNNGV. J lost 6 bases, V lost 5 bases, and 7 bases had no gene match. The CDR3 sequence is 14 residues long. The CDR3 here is CASSPVSGRGEQYF. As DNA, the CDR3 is TGTGCCAGCAGCCCCGTGAGCGGGAGGGGCGAGCAGTACTTC.

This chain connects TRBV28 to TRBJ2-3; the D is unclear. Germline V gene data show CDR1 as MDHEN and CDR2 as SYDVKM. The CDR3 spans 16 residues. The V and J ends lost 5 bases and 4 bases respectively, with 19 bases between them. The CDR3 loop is CASSPQPAIPPDTQYF. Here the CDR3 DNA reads TGTGCCAGCAGTCCCCAACCGGCGATCCCTCCAGATACGCAGTATTTT.

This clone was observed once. The CDR3, as DNA: TGTGCCAGCAGACCGACCGGGACAGGGGCATACTCTGGAAACACCATATATTTT. Translating it yields CASRPTGTGAYSGNTIYF. The chain recombines TRBV27 with TRBJ1-3, with TRBD1 matching over 10 bases. CDR3 size: 18 residues. Looked up from germline, CDR1 is MNHEY and CDR2 is SMNVEV (reference sequence). Trimming cost V 6 bases and J 0 bases; bases outside gene matches: 11.

CDR3 sequence (DNA): TGTGCCAGCGCCGGGACAGTAGGTGGCTACACCTTC. As protein: CASAGTVGGYTF. This chain uses TRBV25-1 with TRBJ1-2; 7 bases line up with TRBD1. After removal of 8 bases from V and 7 bases from J, the junction contained 7 bases not matched to a gene. The V gene's germline CDR1 is MGHDK and CDR2 SYGVNS. The CDR3 contains 12 residues.

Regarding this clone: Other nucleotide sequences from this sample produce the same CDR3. This CDR3 is CASSLARYQETQYF. CDR3 sequence (DNA): TGTGCCAGCAGCTTAGCGCGGTACCAAGAGACCCAGTACTTC. The chain joins TRBV7-2 to TRBJ2-5, with D unclear. Looked up from germline, CDR1 is SGHTA and CDR2 is FQGNSA. The CDR3 has 14 amino acids. The V and J ends lost 0 bases and 0 bases respectively, with 5 bases between them.

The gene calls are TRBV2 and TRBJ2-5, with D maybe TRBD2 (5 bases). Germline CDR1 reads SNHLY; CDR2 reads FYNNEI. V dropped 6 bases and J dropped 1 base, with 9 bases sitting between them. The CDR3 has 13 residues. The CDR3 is CASRTSAQETQYF. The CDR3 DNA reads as TGTGCCAGCAGAACTAGTGCCCAAGAGACCCAGTACTTC.

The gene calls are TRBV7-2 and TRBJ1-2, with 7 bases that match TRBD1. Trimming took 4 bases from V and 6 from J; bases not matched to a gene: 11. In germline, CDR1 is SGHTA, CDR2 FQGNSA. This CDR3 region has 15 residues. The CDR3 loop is CASSSPRTGPDGYTF. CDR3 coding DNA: TGTGCCAGCAGCTCACCCAGGACAGGACCCGATGGCTACACCTTC.

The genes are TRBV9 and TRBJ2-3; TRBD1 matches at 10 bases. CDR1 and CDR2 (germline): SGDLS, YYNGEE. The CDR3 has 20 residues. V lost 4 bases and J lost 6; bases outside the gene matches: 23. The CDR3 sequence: CASSPRTGGTSYHRTDTQYF. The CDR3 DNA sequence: TGTGCCAGCAGCCCCAGGACAGGGGGGACTTCTTACCACAGGACGGATACGCAGTATTTT.

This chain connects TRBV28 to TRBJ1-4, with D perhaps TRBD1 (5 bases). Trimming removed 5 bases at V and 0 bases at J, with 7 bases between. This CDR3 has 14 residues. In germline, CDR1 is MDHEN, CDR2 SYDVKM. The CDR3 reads CASSETATNEKLFF. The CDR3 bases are TGTGCCAGCAGTGAGACAGCAACTAATGAAAAACTGTTTTTT.

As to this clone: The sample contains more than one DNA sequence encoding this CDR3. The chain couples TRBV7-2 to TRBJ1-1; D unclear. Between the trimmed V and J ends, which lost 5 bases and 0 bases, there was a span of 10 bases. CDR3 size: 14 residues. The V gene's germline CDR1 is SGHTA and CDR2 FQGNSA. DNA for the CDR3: TGTGCCAGCAGCCGCGGCGGGGTGAACACTGAAGCTTTCTTT. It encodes CASSRGGVNTEAFF.

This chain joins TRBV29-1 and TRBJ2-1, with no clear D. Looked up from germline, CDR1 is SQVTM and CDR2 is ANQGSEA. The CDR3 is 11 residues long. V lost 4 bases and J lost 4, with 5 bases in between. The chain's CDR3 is CSVGRYNEQFF. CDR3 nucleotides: TGCAGCGTTGGGCGGTACAATGAGCAGTTCTTC.

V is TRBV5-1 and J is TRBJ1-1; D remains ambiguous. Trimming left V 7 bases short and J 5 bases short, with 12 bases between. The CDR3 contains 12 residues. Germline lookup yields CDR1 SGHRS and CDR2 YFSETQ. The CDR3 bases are TGCGCCAGCTCGACGCGAGAGACTGAAGCTTTCTTT. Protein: CASSTRETEAFF.

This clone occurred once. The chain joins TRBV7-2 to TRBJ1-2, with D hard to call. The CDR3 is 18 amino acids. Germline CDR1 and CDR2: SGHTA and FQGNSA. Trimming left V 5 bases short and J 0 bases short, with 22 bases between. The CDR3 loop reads CASSPEVPRLGANYGYTF. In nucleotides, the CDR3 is TGTGCCAGCAGCCCAGAGGTTCCACGACTTGGGGCTAACTATGGCTACACCTTC. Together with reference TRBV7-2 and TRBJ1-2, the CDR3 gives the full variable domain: GAGVSQSPSNKVTEKGKDVELRCDPISGHTALYWYRQSLGQGLEFLIYFQGNSAPDKSGLPSDRFSAERTGGSVSTLTIQRTQQEDSAVYLCASSPEVPRLGANYGYTFGSGTRLTVV.

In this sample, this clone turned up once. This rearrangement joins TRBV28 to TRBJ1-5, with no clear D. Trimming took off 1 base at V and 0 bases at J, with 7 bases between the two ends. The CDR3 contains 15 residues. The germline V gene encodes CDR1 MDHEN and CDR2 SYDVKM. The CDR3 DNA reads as TGTGCCAGCAGTTTATTGAGGAATAGCAATCAGCCCCAGCATTTT. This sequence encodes CASSLLRNSNQPQHF.